The 8 T cell receptor beta chains reported below all come from one sample, sequenced in a study of CD8 T cells in ankylosing spondylitis. Their target antigens are unknown. One entry per CDR3 protein, called by TCRdb with MiXCR from the 5' RACE reads. The sample includes more than 500,000 distinct CDR3 sequences, roughly 5.2% of them seen just once. Study outcomes and limitations: It appeared that ankylosing spondylitis blood was characterized by a TCR beta motif of about 8 highly homologous variants.

Sequencing was performed on blood, either unsorted or a sorted T cell fraction (not recorded which). Receptors originate from a male donor with ankylosing spondylitis.

This clonotype was recorded many times. This chain joins TRBV5-1 and TRBJ1-6; D is unclear. The CDR3 runs to 17 residues. Trimming pared 4 bases from V and 1 base from J, leaving 15 bases between. Germline V gene data show CDR1 as SGHRS and CDR2 as YFSETQ. The DNA of the CDR3 is TGCGCCAGCAGCCCAGGACCTGACTCGTCCTATAATTCACCCCTCCACTTT. Translated, it gives CASSPGPDSSYNSPLHF.

This clonotype came up many times. The rearrangement links TRBV29-1 to TRBJ1-2; D is ambiguous. Germline V gene data show CDR1 as SQVTM and CDR2 as ANQGSEA. This CDR3 has 8 amino acids. Between the trimmed V and J ends, which lost 8 bases and 8 bases, there was a span of 6 bases. The CDR3 region is CSIGGYTF. The DNA of the CDR3 is TGCAGCATAGGAGGCTACACCTTC. Filled out from reference TRBV29-1 and TRBJ1-2, the complete variable domain reads SAVISQKPSRDICQRGTSLTIQCQVDSQVTMMFWYRQQPGQSLTLIATANQGSEATYESGFVIDKFPISRPNLTFSTLTVSNMSPEDSSIYLCSIGGYTFGSGTRLTVV.

This clonotype was counted many times. This chain connects TRBV27 to TRBJ1-2, with D hard to call. The germline CDR1 and CDR2 sequences are MNHEY and SMNVEV (reference sequence). V lost 6 bases to trimming and J lost 2 bases, with 16 bases between them. The length of the CDR3 is 15 residues. DNA for the CDR3: TGTGCCAGCAGACCACGAGCCTCCGGGAACTATGGCTACACCTTC. Translation: CASRPRASGNYGYTF.

The sample holds many counts of this clonotype. This chain connects TRBV12-3 or TRBV12-4 to TRBJ1-2, with TRBD1 matching over 7 bases. The CDR3 has 14 amino acids. The trim removed 5 bases at V and 8 bases at J, leaving 11 bases unmatched. In DNA form, the CDR3 reads TGTGCCAGCAGTCCGGACAGGCCGGGGCGAGGCTACACCTTC. It encodes CASSPDRPGRGYTF.

The chain joins TRBV25-1 to TRBJ2-7; 7 nucleotides line up with TRBD1. The CDR3 is 16 amino acids. Looked up from germline, CDR1 is MGHDK and CDR2 is SYGVNS. Trimming removed 1 base from V and 4 bases from J; junction bases left unmatched: 10. The CDR3 DNA follows: TGTGCCAGCAGTGAATCCGCGGCCCCAGGGGGTTACGAGCAGTACTTC. It encodes CASSESAAPGGYEQYF.

This chain links TRBV20-1 with TRBJ2-3, with 9 nucleotides matching TRBD1. This CDR3 has 14 amino acids. V lost 6 bases, J lost 2 bases, and 6 bases stayed unmatched. Germline-derived CDR1 and CDR2 are DFQATT and SNEGSKA (reference sequence). The CDR3 here is CSAGRDRATDTQYF. CDR3 in DNA: TGCAGTGCGGGCCGGGACAGGGCCACAGATACGCAGTATTTT.

This clonotype was detected many times. The chain joins TRBV11-1 to TRBJ2-7; 9 bases agree with TRBD1. The germline V gene encodes CDR1 SGHAT and CDR2 FQDESV (reference sequence). The junction had 13 bases not matched to a gene; V was cut back by 2 bases and J by 2 bases. The CDR3 has 18 amino acids. CDR3: CASSLKGAGTGSTYEQYF. In DNA, the CDR3 is TGTGCCAGCAGCTTAAAAGGGGCCGGGACAGGGTCAACCTACGAGCAGTACTTC.

The chain couples TRBV11-2 to TRBJ1-4, with unresolved D. V was cut by 1 base and J by 0 bases, with 15 bases left in between. Germline V gene lookup returns CDR1 SGHAT and CDR2 FQNNGV. There are 18 residues in the CDR3. CDR3 nucleotide sequence: TGTGCCAGCAGCTTAGTGACACTAGGGTTTGCAACTAATGAAAAACTGTTTTTT. Translated, it gives CASSLVTLGFATNEKLFF.